These 29 T cell receptor beta chains originate from one sample sequenced in a study of early T cells in non-severe SARS-CoV-2 infection (dated by TCRdb to the early 2020s). The library relied on 5' RACE. These reads were obtained on a NextSeq 500. TCRdb cleaned the public reads at Q25 with fastp, built clones with MiXCR and kept in-frame beta chains. One record per CDR3 amino acid sequence lists the most common genes and DNA. The sample has about 44,000 distinct CDR3 sequences on record, about 25% of them singletons. The top ten hold roughly 4.2% of the sample. Material: whole blood, obtained at baseline. Receptors originate from an adult who was a healthcare worker with PCR-confirmed SARS-CoV-2 infection or an uninfected control (not recorded which).

The rearrangement links TRBV30 to TRBJ1-2; TRBD1 is a possible D gene (6 bases). Germline CDR1 reads GTSNPN; CDR2 reads SVGIG (reference sequence). The CDR3 has 14 amino acids. V shed 2 bases and J shed 4 bases, with 14 bases lying between them. The CDR3 loop is CAWSKQQGRYGYTF. As DNA, the CDR3 is TGTGCCTGGAGTAAACAACAGGGCCGCTATGGCTACACCTTC.

This clonotype has just a few counts. This chain uses TRBV13 with TRBJ2-1, with D possibly being TRBD1 (6 bases). Germline loops: CDR1 PRHDT, CDR2 FYEKMQ (reference sequence). V was trimmed by 2 bases and J by 4 bases, leaving 9 bases between them. CDR3 size: 14 residues. The CDR3 bases are TGTGCCAGCAGCTTATGGGACAATTACAATGAGCAGTTCTTC. This translates into CASSLWDNYNEQFF.

This clonotype has a handful of counts. CDR3 sequence: CASSHWTSTNEQFF. CDR3 coding DNA: TGCGCCAGCAGCCATTGGACAAGTACCAATGAGCAGTTCTTC. The chain is built from TRBV4-3 and TRBJ2-1; a weak D match, TRBD1 (5 bases). With 3 bases removed from V and 6 bases from J, the gap between germline ends came to 12 bases. In germline, CDR1 is LGHNA, CDR2 YSLEER. This CDR3 spans 14 amino acids.

This sequence joins TRBV2 and TRBJ2-5, with 10 bases fitting TRBD2. Per germline, CDR1 SNHLY and CDR2 FYNNEI. V shed 7 bases, J shed 0 bases, and the junction held 11 bases outside the gene matches. CDR3 length equals 17 residues. The CDR3 DNA sequence: TGTGCCAGCACTACCTTCGGACTAGCGGAGTACCAAGAGACCCAGTACTTC. The encoded protein is CASTTFGLAEYQETQYF.

The chain uses TRBV20-1 and TRBJ1-2; D is ambiguous. The V gene lost 3 bases and the J gene lost 1 base, with 6 bases spanning the gap. Per the germline V gene, CDR1 is DFQATT and CDR2 is SNEGSKA (reference sequence). The CDR3 length is 12 residues. In DNA, the CDR3 is TGCAGTGCTAGTCACAGTAACTATGGCTACACCTTC. As protein: CSASHSNYGYTF.

This sequence joins TRBV4-2 and TRBJ2-7, with TRBD2 matching 7 bases. Trimming cost V 0 bases and J 6 bases; bases outside gene matches: 11. Looked up from germline, CDR1 is LGHNA and CDR2 is YNFKEQ. This CDR3 has 16 amino acids. CDR3 nucleotides: TGTGCCAGCAGCCAAGATGGGAGGCGGGGGTTAGTCGAGCAGTACTTC. It codes for CASSQDGRRGLVEQYF.

This clonotype was recorded at least ten times. The V gene is TRBV15, the J gene TRBJ1-1; D not resolved. Germline values: CDR1 LNHNV, CDR2 YYDKDF (reference sequence). This CDR3 comprises 15 residues. V lost 4 bases to trimming and J lost 4 bases, with 16 bases between them. CDR3 sequence: CATSTDGSLGTEAFF. In DNA form, the CDR3 reads TGTGCCACCAGCACTGATGGCAGCCTGGGCACTGAAGCTTTCTTT.

The chain carries TRBV21-1 and TRBJ2-3; TRBD2 is taken as the D call from the table, unchecked against the DNA. TRBV21-1 counts as a pseudogene. The CDR3 spans 14 residues. The CDR3 region has the DNA TGTGCCAGCAGCAAAGCCAGTCCGGCGTATACGCAGTATTTT. Amino acid sequence: CASSKASPAYTQYF.

The gene calls are TRBV7-2 and TRBJ1-5; 9 positions agree with TRBD1. This CDR3 has 15 amino acids. Trimming at V came to 1 base and at J to 7 bases, leaving 5 bases not matched to a gene. The germline V gene encodes CDR1 SGHTA and CDR2 FQGNSA. The CDR3 DNA is TGTGCCAGCAGCTTAGGCGGGACAGGGCGACAGCCCCAGCATTTT. Its protein product is CASSLGGTGRQPQHF.

The chain couples TRBV28 to TRBJ1-5, with 10 bases identical to TRBD1. The V gene end was trimmed by 5 bases and the J gene end by 9 bases; junction bases not matched to a gene: 7. Germline V gives CDR1 MDHEN, CDR2 SYDVKM. The CDR3 runs 14 residues. In nucleotides, the CDR3 is TGTGCCAGCAGTCCTCAGGACAGGGGGGTGCCCCAGCATTTT. Amino acids: CASSPQDRGVPQHF.

This clonotype was recorded a few times. J is TRBJ1-3 and V is TRBV16, with D maybe TRBD1 (6 bases). With 2 bases removed from V and 2 bases from J, the gap between germline ends came to 10 bases. CDR3 length: 15 amino acids. CDR1 and CDR2 from the germline V gene are KGHSY and FQNENV. The CDR3 DNA sequence: TGTGCCAGCAGCCAACTTACAGGGACTGGAAACACCATATATTTT. Its translation is CASSQLTGTGNTIYF.

This chain's CDR3 is CASSSHGYGNTIYF. The DNA for the CDR3 is TGTGCCAGCAGCTCACACGGGTATGGAAACACCATATATTTT. The gene calls are TRBV11-2 and TRBJ1-3; the D is unclear. In germline, CDR1 is SGHAT, CDR2 FQNNGV. The CDR3 runs to 14 residues. V was pared by 4 bases and J by 3 bases, with 10 bases between.

This clonotype was counted at least ten times. V usage is TRBV12-3 or TRBV12-4 and J usage is TRBJ1-2, with no clear D. V gave up 3 bases and J gave up 8 bases, with 10 bases separating them. The CDR3 contains 12 residues. The CDR3 sequence is CASSFGVEGYTF. The CDR3 nucleotides are TGTGCCAGCAGTTTCGGGGTAGAAGGCTACACCTTC.

This chain joins TRBV6-2 or TRBV6-3 and TRBJ1-6; D ambiguous. In germline, CDR1 is MNHEY, CDR2 SVGEGT. The V and J ends lost 6 bases and 5 bases respectively, with 11 bases between them. This CDR3 contains 14 residues. The CDR3 coding sequence is TGTGCCAGCAGCCCCTATTTCGATAATTCACCCCTCCACTTT. This encodes CASSPYFDNSPLHF.

The genes are TRBV20-1 and TRBJ2-5; perhaps TRBD2 as D (6 bases). CDR1 and CDR2 (germline): DFQATT, SNEGSKA (reference sequence). The V end lost 3 bases, the J end lost 12 bases, and 14 bases lay between the germline ends. This CDR3 comprises 11 residues. CDR3 residues: CSASAEGLEYF. The CDR3 bases are TGCAGTGCTAGTGCCGAGGGACTCGAGTACTTC.

The chain combines TRBV27 with TRBJ2-1; 10 bases agree with TRBD1. The CDR3 has 15 residues. J gave up 8 bases and V 6 bases, and 10 bases lay outside the gene matches. Germline CDR1 reads MNHEY; CDR2 reads SMNVEV (reference sequence). In DNA, the CDR3 is TGTGCCAGCAGCCTCCGGGACAGGGGATTAGATGAGCAGTTCTTC. Its translation is CASSLRDRGLDEQFF.

For the CDR3, the DNA is TGTGCCAGCAGTGCTTGGGGGCAAGAGACCCAGTACTTC. Translation gives CASSAWGQETQYF. V and J are TRBV2 and TRBJ2-5; D could derive from TRBD1 or TRBD2 (5 bases each). The V gene's germline CDR1 is SNHLY and CDR2 FYNNEI. The V end lost 4 bases, the J end lost 2 bases, and 8 bases lay between the germline ends. The CDR3 has 13 residues.

This clonotype has more than one count but fewer than ten. The gene calls are TRBV3-1 and TRBJ2-3; D not certain. CDR1 is LGHDT and CDR2 is YNNKEL in the germline V gene (reference sequence). The CDR3 runs 13 residues. Trimming removed 1 base from V and 3 bases from J, with 5 bases in between. The chain's CDR3 is CASSQAATDTQYF. CDR3 nucleotide sequence: TGTGCCAGCAGCCAAGCGGCAACAGATACGCAGTATTTT.

The rearrangement joins TRBV20-1 to TRBJ2-3; tentatively, D is TRBD2 (5 bases). The germline gives CDR1 DFQATT, CDR2 SNEGSKA (reference sequence). This CDR3 has 16 residues. The CDR3 DNA follows: TGCAGCGCGGGCCCACCGACACTATTGGATACAGATACGCAGTATTTT. This sequence encodes CSAGPPTLLDTDTQYF.

This clonotype turned up a few times. The chain employs TRBV11-2 and TRBJ2-3; D possibly corresponds to TRBD2 (6 bases). With 1 base removed from V and 4 bases from J, the gap between germline ends came to 12 bases. Germline V gene data show CDR1 as SGHAT and CDR2 as FQNNGV. This CDR3 is 15 amino acids long. The CDR3 bases are TGTGCCAGCAGCTTAGTGGGGGGAAAGTCAGATACGCAGTATTTT. Translation: CASSLVGGKSDTQYF. Together with reference TRBV11-2 and TRBJ2-3, the CDR3 gives the full variable domain: EAGVAQSPRYKIIEKRQSVAFWCNPISGHATLYWYQQILGQGPKLLIQFQNNGVVDDSQLPKDRFSAERLKGVDSTLKIQPAKLEDSAVYLCASSLVGGKSDTQYFGPGTRLTVL.

This clonotype was counted only a few times. The chain links TRBV6-4 to TRBJ2-3, with TRBD2 matching over 9 bases. V shed 6 bases, J shed 2 bases, and the junction held 9 bases outside the gene matches. Germline values: CDR1 MRHNA, CDR2 SNTAGT. This CDR3 spans 16 amino acids. The CDR3 DNA follows: TGTGCCAGCAGCCGGCAGCGGGGGGCCTCCACAGATACGCAGTATTTT. Amino acid sequence: CASSRQRGASTDTQYF.

This clonotype was recorded a few times. CDR3 DNA: TGTGCCATCAGCCCAGGGGGCAATCAGCCCCAGCATTTT. It specifies CAISPGGNQPQHF. The rearrangement uses TRBV10-3 and TRBJ1-5; possibly TRBD1 for D (6 bases). V lost 6 bases to trimming and J lost 2 bases, with 8 bases between them. CDR3 length: 13 residues. From germline, CDR1 is ENHRY and CDR2 SYGVKD.

The chain carries TRBV7-6 and TRBJ2-7; D unclear. The CDR3 length is 15 residues. Germline CDR1 SGHVS, CDR2 FNYEAQ. Trimming stripped 8 bases from V and 0 bases from J, with 17 bases between. CDR3 region: CASSFGGESSYEQYF. For the CDR3, the DNA is TGTGCCAGCTCTTTTGGCGGTGAAAGCTCCTACGAGCAGTACTTC. Combining the CDR3 with reference TRBV7-6 and TRBJ2-7 gives the whole variable domain GAGVSQSPRYKVTKRGQDVALRCDPISGHVSLYWYRQALGQGPEFLTYFNYEAQQDKSGLPNDRFSAERPEGSISTLTIQRTEQRDSAMYRCASSFGGESSYEQYFGPGTRLTVT.

J is TRBJ2-1 and V is TRBV24-1, with 10 bases lining up with TRBD2. Germline V gives CDR1 KGHDR, CDR2 SFDVKD. The CDR3 has 17 amino acids. The ends lost 4 bases at V and 0 bases at J; junction bases unmatched: 5. The CDR3 region is CATSDPRTSGSYNEQFF. The CDR3 nucleotides read TGTGCCACCAGTGACCCCCGGACTAGCGGCTCCTACAATGAGCAGTTCTTC.

The chain has TRBV7-9 and TRBJ1-2; D gene uncertain. This CDR3 has 14 amino acids. V lost 1 base, J lost 4 bases, and 10 bases lay in between. CDR1 and CDR2 (germline): SEHNR, FQNEAQ (reference sequence). CDR3 amino acids: CASSLGSQPYGYTF. CDR3 bases: TGTGCCAGCAGCTTAGGTAGCCAGCCCTATGGCTACACCTTC.

This clonotype was counted between two and nine times. The J gene is TRBJ1-5, the V gene TRBV4-3; 9 nucleotides match TRBD1. CDR3 size: 16 residues. Germline CDR1 LGHNA, CDR2 YSLEER. The V gene end was trimmed by 0 bases and the J gene end by 2 bases; junction bases not matched to a gene: 2. CDR3 coding DNA: TGCGCCAGCAGCCAAGAAGGGACAGGGCGCAATCAGCCCCAGCATTTT. The encoded protein is CASSQEGTGRNQPQHF.

As concerns this clonotype: This sequence may be a read error, since a much larger clone differs from it by one base. The chain links TRBV6-4 to TRBJ2-3; TRBD2 agrees at 8 bases. The germline gives CDR1 MRHNA, CDR2 SNTAGT. V was pared by 3 bases and J by 1 base, with 0 bases of the junction left unmatched. The CDR3 sequence is 14 residues long. The DNA for the CDR3 is TGTGCCAGCAGTGAAGCGGGGGGCACAGATACGCAGTATTTT. It encodes CASSEAGGTDTQYF.

The J gene is TRBJ2-7, the V gene TRBV3-1; maybe TRBD2 (6 bases). This CDR3 is built from 15 residues. Germline-derived CDR1 and CDR2 are LGHDT and YNNKEL (reference sequence). V lost 0 bases and J lost 6, with 15 bases in between. CDR3 DNA sequence: TGTGCCAGCAGCCAAGATCTCCCGGGAGTGAGCGAGCAGTACTTC. Residues: CASSQDLPGVSEQYF.

V gene TRBV12-3 or TRBV12-4 combines with J gene TRBJ1-2, with 8 bases identical to TRBD1. Trimming at V came to 2 bases and at J to 4 bases, leaving 0 bases not matched to a gene. This CDR3 is built from 13 residues. DNA for the CDR3: TGTGCCAGCAGTTTACAGGGGGCCTATGGCTACACCTTC. It specifies CASSLQGAYGYTF.